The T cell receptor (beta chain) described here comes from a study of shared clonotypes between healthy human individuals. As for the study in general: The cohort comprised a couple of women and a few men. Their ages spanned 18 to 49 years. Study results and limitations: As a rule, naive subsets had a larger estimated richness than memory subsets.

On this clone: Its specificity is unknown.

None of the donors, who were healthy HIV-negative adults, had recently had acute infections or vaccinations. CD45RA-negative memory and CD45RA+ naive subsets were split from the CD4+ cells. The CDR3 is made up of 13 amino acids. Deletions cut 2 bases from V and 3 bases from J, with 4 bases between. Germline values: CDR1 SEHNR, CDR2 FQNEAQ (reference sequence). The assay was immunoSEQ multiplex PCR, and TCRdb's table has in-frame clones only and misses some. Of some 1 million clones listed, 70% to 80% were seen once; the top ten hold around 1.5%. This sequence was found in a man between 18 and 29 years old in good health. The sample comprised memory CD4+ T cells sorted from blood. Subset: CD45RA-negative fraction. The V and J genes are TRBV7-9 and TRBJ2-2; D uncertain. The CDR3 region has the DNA TGTGCCAGCAGCTTACAGGACACCGGGGAGCTGTTTTTT. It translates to CASSLQDTGELFF.